A single sample gave rise to the 7 T cell receptor beta chains below, sequenced in a study of T cells in Graves' hyperthyroidism and ophthalmopathy. RNA transcripts yielded amplified TCR beta CDR3 regions. The TCR CDR3 first-round RT-PCR relied on the HTBI primer set. TCRdb ran MiXCR on the multiplex PCR reads and lists one entry per CDR3 protein. The sample has about 98,000 distinct CDR3 sequences; roughly 40% are singletons. Sequenced input: peripheral blood or thyroid tissue (not recorded which). These receptors all stem from a woman aged 25-40 years with Graves' hyperthyroidism.

A remark on this clonotype: A much larger clone sits a single nucleotide away, making a read error possible. The V gene is TRBV5-5, the J gene TRBJ2-2; D gene unclear. The germline V gene has CDR1 SGHKS and CDR2 YYEKEE (reference sequence). This CDR3 is built from 15 residues. Here the CDR3 reads CSSSADLRSTGELFF. CDR3 DNA: TGTTCCAGCAGCGCGGACCTACGGAGCACCGGGGAGCTGTTTTTT.

In this sample, this clonotype turned up many times. The genes are TRBV9 and TRBJ2-7, with 9 bases aligning to TRBD1. The V segment lost 0 bases and the J segment 0 bases; nucleotides outside the gene matches: 10. CDR3 length equals 18 residues. Looked up from germline, CDR1 is SGDLS and CDR2 is YYNGEE. The CDR3 sequence is CASSVGTPDRGASYEQYF. The CDR3 region has the DNA TGTGCCAGCAGCGTAGGGACCCCTGACAGGGGGGCCTCCTACGAGCAGTACTTC.

This clonotype appeared many times. The chain carries TRBV13 and TRBJ2-7; 13 positions match TRBD2. The CDR3 is 17 amino acids. J was trimmed by 3 bases and V by 1 base; bases with no gene match: 6. Looked up from germline, CDR1 is PRHDT and CDR2 is FYEKMQ (reference sequence). The CDR3 nucleotides read TGTGCCAGCAGCTTAGCCCGCAGACTAGCGGGGGGCTACGAGCAGTACTTC. Its translation: CASSLARRLAGGYEQYF.

There are many counts of this clonotype. The genes are TRBV28 and TRBJ2-5; TRBD1 might be the D (5 bases). Germline values: CDR1 MDHEN, CDR2 SYDVKM. The CDR3 has 14 amino acids. Trimming shortened V by 6 bases and J by 2 bases, and 13 bases separated the two germline ends. CDR3 sequence reads: CASSSSRVQETQYF. Here the CDR3 DNA reads TGTGCCAGCAGCAGCTCCAGGGTACAAGAGACCCAGTACTTC.

This clonotype was counted many times. The chain recombines TRBV6-5 with TRBJ2-5, with D possibly matching TRBD1 (6 bases). The CDR3 has 13 amino acids. Trimming stripped 6 bases from V and 5 bases from J, with 13 bases between. Germline loops: CDR1 MNHEY, CDR2 SVGAGI. The CDR3 DNA is TGTGCCAGCAGACAGGGAATTGAGGAGACCCAGTACTTC. It codes for CASRQGIEETQYF.

This clonotype was counted many times. V usage is TRBV5-6 and J usage is TRBJ1-2; tentatively, D is TRBD1 (5 bases). Per germline, CDR1 SGHDT and CDR2 YYEEEE. The CDR3 loop spans 14 amino acids. The V end was cut by 3 bases, the J end by 5 bases, with 14 bases between. DNA for the CDR3: TGTGCCAGCAGCTGGTGGGGGATCCCGTATGGCTACACCTTC. Amino acids: CASSWWGIPYGYTF.

V is TRBV12-5 and J is TRBJ2-5, with 7 bases that match TRBD1. CDR3 length: 13 amino acids. In germline, CDR1 is LGHNT, CDR2 FRNRAP. J lost 5 bases, V lost 7 bases, and 7 bases had no gene match. The CDR3 here is CASDPRTGETQYF. For the CDR3, the DNA is TGTGCTAGTGACCCCAGGACAGGCGAGACCCAGTACTTC.